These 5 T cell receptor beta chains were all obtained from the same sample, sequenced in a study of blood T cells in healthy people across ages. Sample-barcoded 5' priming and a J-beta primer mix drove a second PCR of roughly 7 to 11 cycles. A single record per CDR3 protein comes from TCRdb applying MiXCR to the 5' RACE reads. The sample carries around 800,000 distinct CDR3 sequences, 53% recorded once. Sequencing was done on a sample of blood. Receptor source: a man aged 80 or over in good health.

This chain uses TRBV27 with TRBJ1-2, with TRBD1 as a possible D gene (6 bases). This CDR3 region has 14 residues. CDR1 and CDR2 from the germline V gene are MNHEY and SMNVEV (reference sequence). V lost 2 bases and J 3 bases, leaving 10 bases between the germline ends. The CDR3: CASSLVYRDYGYTF. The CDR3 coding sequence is TGTGCCAGCAGTTTAGTATACAGGGACTATGGCTACACCTTC.

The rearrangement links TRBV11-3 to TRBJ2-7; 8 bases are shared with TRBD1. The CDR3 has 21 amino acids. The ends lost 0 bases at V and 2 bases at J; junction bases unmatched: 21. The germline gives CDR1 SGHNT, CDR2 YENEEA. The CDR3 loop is CASSLEVAISFRGPYPYEQYF. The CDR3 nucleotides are TGTGCCAGCAGCTTAGAGGTCGCGATCTCTTTCAGGGGGCCCTACCCCTACGAGCAGTACTTC. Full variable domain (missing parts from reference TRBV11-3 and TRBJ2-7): EAGVVQSPRYKIIEKKQPVAFWCNPISGHNTLYWYLQNLGQGPELLIRYENEEAVDDSQLPKDRFSAERLKGVDSTLKIQPAELGDSAVYLCASSLEVAISFRGPYPYEQYFGPGTRLTVT.

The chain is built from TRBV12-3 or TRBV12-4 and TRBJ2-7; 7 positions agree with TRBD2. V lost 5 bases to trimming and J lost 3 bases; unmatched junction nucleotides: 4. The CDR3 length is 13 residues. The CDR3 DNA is TGTGCCAGCAGTGGGGGAGGGGTCTACGAGCAGTACTTC. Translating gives CASSGGGVYEQYF.

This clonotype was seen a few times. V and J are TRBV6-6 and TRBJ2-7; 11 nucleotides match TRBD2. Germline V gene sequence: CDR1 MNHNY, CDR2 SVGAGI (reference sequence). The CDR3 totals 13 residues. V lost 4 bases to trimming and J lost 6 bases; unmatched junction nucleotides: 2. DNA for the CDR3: TGTGCCAGCAGTTCTCTAGCGGGAGGCGAGCAGTACTTC. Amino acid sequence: CASSSLAGGEQYF.

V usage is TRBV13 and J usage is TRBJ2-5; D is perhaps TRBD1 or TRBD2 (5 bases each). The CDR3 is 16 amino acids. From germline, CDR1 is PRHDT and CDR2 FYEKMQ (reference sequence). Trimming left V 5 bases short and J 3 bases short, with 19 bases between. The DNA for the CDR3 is TGTGCCAGCAGCCTATATTCGGGGCAGGGAAAAGAGACCCAGTACTTC. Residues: CASSLYSGQGKETQYF.